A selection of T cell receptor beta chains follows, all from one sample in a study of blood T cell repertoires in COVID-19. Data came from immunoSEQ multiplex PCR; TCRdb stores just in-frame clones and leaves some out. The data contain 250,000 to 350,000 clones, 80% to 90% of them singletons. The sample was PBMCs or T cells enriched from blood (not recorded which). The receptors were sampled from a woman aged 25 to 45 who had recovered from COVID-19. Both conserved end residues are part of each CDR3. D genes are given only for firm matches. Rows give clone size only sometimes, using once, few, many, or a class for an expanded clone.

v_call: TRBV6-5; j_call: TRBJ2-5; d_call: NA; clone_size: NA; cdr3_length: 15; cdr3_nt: TGTGCCAGCATCGCCGCCGGGGGGCTGGGAGAGACCCAGTACTTC; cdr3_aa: CASIAAGGLGETQYF
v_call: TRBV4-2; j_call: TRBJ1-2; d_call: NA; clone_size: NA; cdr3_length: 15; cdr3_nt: TGTGCCAGCAGCCAAGGCGTCACCCGGAACTATGGCTACACCTTC; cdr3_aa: CASSQGVTRNYGYTF
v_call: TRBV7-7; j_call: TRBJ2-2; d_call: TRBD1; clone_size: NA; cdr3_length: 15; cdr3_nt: TGTGCTAGCAGCGCGACAGGGGGCAGCGCCGGGGAGCTGTTTTTT; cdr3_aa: CASSATGGSAGELFF
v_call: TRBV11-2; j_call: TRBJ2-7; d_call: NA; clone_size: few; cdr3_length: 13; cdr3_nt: TGTGCCAGCAGCTTAGATCGGAGGGGAGAGCAGTACTTC; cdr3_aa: CASSLDRRGEQYF
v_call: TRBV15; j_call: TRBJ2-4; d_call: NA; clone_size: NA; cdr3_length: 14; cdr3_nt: TGTGCCACCAGCAGAGATAAAAGGGGAAACATTCAGTACTTC; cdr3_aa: CATSRDKRGNIQYF
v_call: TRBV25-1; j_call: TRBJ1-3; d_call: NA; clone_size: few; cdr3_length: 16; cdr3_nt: TGTGCCAGCAGTGAAACAGGTAGCCCCTCTGGAAACACCATATATTTT; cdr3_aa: CASSETGSPSGNTIYF
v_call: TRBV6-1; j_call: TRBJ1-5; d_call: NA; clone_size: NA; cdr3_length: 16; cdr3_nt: TGTGCCAGCAGTGAAGCGCTTCGGGGGGCAGGCCAGCCCCAGCATTTT; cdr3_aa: CASSEALRGAGQPQHF
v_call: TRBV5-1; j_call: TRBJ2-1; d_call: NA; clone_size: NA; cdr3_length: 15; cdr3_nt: TGCGCCAGCAGCCAAACGGGGGACCCGTACAATGAGCAGTTCTTC; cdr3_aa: CASSQTGDPYNEQFF
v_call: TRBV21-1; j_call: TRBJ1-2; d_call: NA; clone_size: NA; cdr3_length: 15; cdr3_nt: TGTGCCAGCAGCAACCGGGACAGGGGGAGCTATGGCTACACCTTC; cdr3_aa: CASSNRDRGSYGYTF
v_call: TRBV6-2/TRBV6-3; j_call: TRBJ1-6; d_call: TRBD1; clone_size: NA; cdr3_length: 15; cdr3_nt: TGTGCCAGCAGTGCCGGACAGGGGGTTCGCTCACCCCTCCACTTT; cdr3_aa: CASSAGQGVRSPLHF
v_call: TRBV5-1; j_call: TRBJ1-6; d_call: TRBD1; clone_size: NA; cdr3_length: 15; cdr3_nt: TGCGCCAGCAGCTCGTTTGACAGGGGGAAATCACCCCTCCACTTT; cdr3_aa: CASSSFDRGKSPLHF
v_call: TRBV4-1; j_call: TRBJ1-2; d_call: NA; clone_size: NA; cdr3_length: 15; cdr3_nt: TGCGCCAGCAGCCAAGATCCCAACAAGGAGCGAGGCTACACCTTC; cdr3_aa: CASSQDPNKERGYTF
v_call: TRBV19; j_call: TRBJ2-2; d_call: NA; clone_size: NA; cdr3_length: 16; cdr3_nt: TGTGCCAGTACCTTACGGGACATTCAGAACACCGGGGAGCTGTTTTTT; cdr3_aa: CASTLRDIQNTGELFF
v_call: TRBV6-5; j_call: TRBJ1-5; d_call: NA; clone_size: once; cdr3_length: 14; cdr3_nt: TGTGCCAGCAGCCCGACTCTTGGCGTTCAGCCCCAGCATTTT; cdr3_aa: CASSPTLGVQPQHF
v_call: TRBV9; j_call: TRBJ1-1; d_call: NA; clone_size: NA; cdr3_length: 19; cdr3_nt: TGTGCCAGCAGCGGATGGCCTTTAGAGGGCGATAGTAGGAACACTGAAGCTTTCTTT; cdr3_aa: CASSGWPLEGDSRNTEAFF
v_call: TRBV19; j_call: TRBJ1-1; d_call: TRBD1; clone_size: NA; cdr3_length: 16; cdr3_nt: TGTGCCAGTACCCCCGTGGAGGGGGCGAGAGGCACTGAAGCTTTCTTT; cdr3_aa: CASTPVEGARGTEAFF
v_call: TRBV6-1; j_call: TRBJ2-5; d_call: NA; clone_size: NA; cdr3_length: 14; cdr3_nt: TGTGCCAGCAGTGAAGAATCGTACCAAGAGACCCAGTACTTC; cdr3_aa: CASSEESYQETQYF
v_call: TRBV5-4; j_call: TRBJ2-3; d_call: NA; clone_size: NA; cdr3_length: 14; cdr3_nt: TGTGCCAGCAGCCCTGGGCAAGTCTCCCATACGCAGTATTTT; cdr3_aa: CASSPGQVSHTQYF
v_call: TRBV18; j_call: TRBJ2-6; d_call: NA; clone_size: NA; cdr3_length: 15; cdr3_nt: TGTGCCAGCTCACCACAGAGGGCTGGGGCCAACGTCCTGACTTTC; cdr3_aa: CASSPQRAGANVLTF
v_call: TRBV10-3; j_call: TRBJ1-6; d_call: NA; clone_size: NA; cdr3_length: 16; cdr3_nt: TGTGCCATCAGTGAGTCTCTGGACGGCCTGGGGGCTCCCCTCCACTTT; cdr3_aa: CAISESLDGLGAPLHF
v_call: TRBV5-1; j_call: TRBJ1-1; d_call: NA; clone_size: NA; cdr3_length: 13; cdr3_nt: TGCGCCAGCAGTACCGGGACAAACACTGAAGCTTTCTTT; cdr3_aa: CASSTGTNTEAFF
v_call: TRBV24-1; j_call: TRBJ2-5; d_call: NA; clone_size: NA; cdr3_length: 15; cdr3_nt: TGTGCCACCTCTTGGGGAGGGGCCCAGGGGGAGACCCAGTACTTC; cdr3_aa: CATSWGGAQGETQYF
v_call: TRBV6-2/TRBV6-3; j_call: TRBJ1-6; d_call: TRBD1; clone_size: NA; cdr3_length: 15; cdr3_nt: TGTGCCAGCAGCCGCACTAACAGGGGGCTGTCACCCCTCCACTTT; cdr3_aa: CASSRTNRGLSPLHF
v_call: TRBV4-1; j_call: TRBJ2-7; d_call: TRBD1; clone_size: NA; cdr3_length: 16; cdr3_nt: TGCGCCAGCAGCCAAGCTTGGGGACAGGGGGCGTACGAGCAGTACTTC; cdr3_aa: CASSQAWGQGAYEQYF